This T cell receptor beta chain originates from a study of cytomegalovirus exposure and HLA in healthy donors. Notes on the study in general: Whilst most TCR sequences proved rare, a subset of public TCRs occurred across many donors. Some segments of the V type, notably TRBV6-2 and TRBV6-3, were excluded as indistinguishable.

Worth noting for this clone: As yet, its antigen is unknown.

Germline V gives CDR1 MNHEY, CDR2 SVGAGI. The germline V and J ends were trimmed by 0 bases and 4 bases, with 10 bases remaining between them. The CDR3 sequence is 15 residues long. Vbeta (60) and Jbeta (13) primers were used in the PCR. Assay: immunoSEQ multiplex PCR; the TCRdb copy retains only in-frame clones and omits some. The sample totals tens of thousands of clones. The sample comprised PBMCs. This receptor was taken from a man under 40 in good health and CMV-seropositive. The chain carries TRBV6-5 and TRBJ2-1; D gene ambiguous. The CDR3 loop is CASSYSGGPYNEQFF. The DNA for the CDR3 is TGTGCCAGCAGTTACTCAGGCGGTCCGTACAATGAGCAGTTCTTC.